Following are 20 T cell receptor beta chains from one sample sequenced in a study of metastatic and nonmetastatic thyroid tumors. No treatment of any kind had been given to any patient before thyroid surgery. TCRdb re-clonotyped the PCR reads through MiXCR. The sample has around 30,000 clones, about a fifth seen once. The specimen was tumor tissue. These receptor sequences come from a male donor with papillary thyroid cancer or a benign thyroid nodule (not recorded which). Some clones in this sample may be carry-over from other donors' samples.

The genes are TRBV29-1 and TRBJ2-2; the D is unclear. The CDR3 extends over 11 amino acids. CDR1 SQVTM and CDR2 ANQGSEA come from the germline V gene. V dropped 1 base and J dropped 8 bases, with 5 bases sitting between them. CDR3 DNA sequence: TGCAGCGTTGAAGGTGGGGGGGAGCTGTTTTTT. Amino acid sequence: CSVEGGGELFF.

This clone has more than one count but fewer than ten. V is TRBV28 and J is TRBJ1-2, with unresolved D. In germline, CDR1 is MDHEN, CDR2 SYDVKM. The CDR3 totals 15 residues. Trimming removed 3 bases at V and 4 bases at J, with 15 bases between. The CDR3 DNA sequence: TGTGCCAGCAGTTTGGTCGGGTCGCATCGCTATGGCTACACCTTC. It codes for CASSLVGSHRYGYTF.

This clone was counted at least ten times. The chain employs TRBV10-3 and TRBJ1-4; D possibly corresponds to TRBD1 (5 bases). Trimming took 2 bases from V and 8 from J, leaving 12 bases between them. CDR1 ENHRY and CDR2 SYGVKD come from the germline V gene. The CDR3 loop spans 14 amino acids. In DNA form, the CDR3 reads TGTGCCATCAGTGAGACAGGCGGGGCGGAAAAACTGTTTTTT. Translation gives CAISETGGAEKLFF.

Many counts were recorded for this clone. It may be a read error: a sequence one base away is much more abundant. This chain links TRBV6-1 with TRBJ2-1, with 11 bases lining up with TRBD2. CDR1 and CDR2 from the germline V gene are MNHNS and SASEGT. CDR3 size: 14 residues. The CDR3 DNA reads TGTGCCCGCAGTTCCGGGACTAGCGGCAATGAGCAGTTCTTC. It codes for CARSSGTSGNEQFF.

This clone has at least ten counts. The J gene is TRBJ2-2, the V gene TRBV3-2; TRBD1 is the table's D call, not checked against the DNA. TRBV3-2 is assigned pseudogene status. The CDR3 totals 18 residues. The DNA of the CDR3 is TGTGCCAGCAGCGAAGCCGGGACAGGGTTACAATACACCGGGGAGCTGTTTTTT. It yields the protein CASSEAGTGLQYTGELFF.

The rearrangement uses TRBV30 and TRBJ1-1, with D hard to call. This CDR3 contains 15 residues. Trimming took 2 bases from V and 0 from J, leaving 13 bases between them. Germline values: CDR1 GTSNPN, CDR2 SVGIG (reference sequence). Here the CDR3 reads CAWSPSGGLNTEAFF. CDR3 sequence (DNA): TGTGCCTGGAGTCCCTCGGGAGGGCTGAACACTGAAGCTTTCTTT.

This clone rates as medium-sized. J is TRBJ2-1 and V is TRBV27, with 9 bases that match TRBD2. The germline CDR1 and CDR2 sequences are MNHEY and SMNVEV (reference sequence). V was pared by 2 bases and J by 5 bases, with 13 bases of the junction left unmatched. The CDR3 runs 18 residues. The CDR3 here is CASSLPLRLAGTHNEQFF. CDR3 coding DNA: TGTGCCAGCAGTTTACCCCTACGGCTAGCGGGGACTCACAATGAGCAGTTCTTC.

The sample holds many counts of this clone. The rearrangement links TRBV20-1 to TRBJ2-3, with a tentative D call TRBD2 (6 bases). Trimming took 3 bases from V and 2 from J, leaving 12 bases between them. The length of the CDR3 is 14 residues. Germline assignment: CDR1 DFQATT and CDR2 SNEGSKA (reference sequence). The CDR3 bases are TGCAGTGCTAGCGTTGGCGGGACCACAGATACGCAGTATTTT. It specifies CSASVGGTTDTQYF.

The V and J genes are TRBV11-1 and TRBJ2-1, with 13 bases that match TRBD2. Germline V gene sequence: CDR1 SGHAT, CDR2 FQDESV (reference sequence). Losses at the gene ends were 4 bases for V and 7 bases for J; bases not matched to a gene: 13. The CDR3 covers 18 residues. The CDR3 sequence: CASSSPTSGRVHGNEQFF. The CDR3 nucleotides are TGTGCCAGCAGCTCACCAACTAGCGGGAGGGTCCATGGTAATGAGCAGTTCTTC.

The gene calls are TRBV4-1 and TRBJ2-7; 10 bases match TRBD2. The germline V gene has CDR1 MGHRA and CDR2 YSYEKL. V gave up 4 bases and J gave up 2 bases; unmatched junction bases: 2. The CDR3 runs to 14 residues. The CDR3 spells CASSPGTSAYEQYF. CDR3 DNA sequence: TGCGCCAGCAGCCCCGGGACTAGCGCCTACGAGCAGTACTTC.

At least ten counts were recorded for this clone. In nucleotides, the CDR3 is TGCAGTGCTAGAGGTGGGGACTTAGGGCGAGCCTATGGCTACACCTTC. This sequence encodes CSARGGDLGRAYGYTF. The rearrangement joins TRBV20-1 to TRBJ1-2; maybe TRBD1 (5 bases). There are 16 residues in the CDR3. Per the germline V gene, CDR1 is DFQATT and CDR2 is SNEGSKA (reference sequence). V was trimmed by 1 base and J by 4 bases, leaving 19 bases between them.

This clone has at least ten counts. The chain has TRBV4-1 and TRBJ2-1, with 11 bases fitting TRBD2. Germline CDR1 reads MGHRA; CDR2 reads YSYEKL. The V and J ends lost 1 base and 10 bases, in that order; junction bases with no gene match: 9. This CDR3 has 16 residues. CDR3 amino acids: CASSQGGLAGSREQFF. The CDR3 DNA sequence: TGCGCCAGCAGCCAAGGCGGACTAGCGGGTTCCCGGGAGCAGTTCTTC.

This clone was seen repeatedly, ten times or more. The chain has TRBV3-1 and TRBJ2-5; D possibly corresponds to TRBD1 (6 bases). Germline V gene sequence: CDR1 LGHDT, CDR2 YNNKEL (reference sequence). The CDR3 totals 14 residues. Trimming removed 3 bases at V and 4 bases at J, with 12 bases between. The CDR3 loop reads CASSQRTERETQYF. CDR3 bases: TGTGCCAGCAGCCAGAGGACAGAGAGAGAGACCCAGTACTTC.

This clone was picked up many times. The CDR3 here is CASSPTWDRSSYEQYF. Written as DNA, the CDR3 is TGTGCCAGCAGCCCCACCTGGGACAGGAGCTCCTACGAGCAGTACTTC. V and J are TRBV13 and TRBJ2-7; 8 bases fit TRBD1. From germline, CDR1 is PRHDT and CDR2 FYEKMQ (reference sequence). The CDR3 is made up of 16 amino acids. J lost 0 bases, V lost 5 bases, and 9 bases had no gene match.

For this clone: Given a much more abundant clone one base away, this may be a read error. Other DNA variants within this sample encode the same CDR3. The rearrangement joins TRBV5-4 to TRBJ2-1; D is possibly TRBD1 (6 bases). This CDR3 spans 13 amino acids. The germline V gene encodes CDR1 SGHNT and CDR2 YYREEE (reference sequence). The V end was cut by 4 bases, the J end by 6 bases, with 11 bases between. CDR3 in amino acids: CASSQGGGNEQFF. The CDR3 nucleotides read TGTGCCAGCAGCCAAGGGGGTGGCAATGAGCAGTTCTTC.

At least ten counts were recorded for this clone. The chain recombines TRBV20-1 with TRBJ2-3, with D possibly TRBD1 on 5 matching bases. From germline, CDR1 is DFQATT and CDR2 SNEGSKA (reference sequence). The CDR3 covers 14 residues. Trimming pared 1 base from V and 1 base from J, leaving 9 bases between. CDR3 nucleotides: TGCAGTGCTAGAGGCGCCAGGGGCACAGATACGCAGTATTTT. It specifies CSARGARGTDTQYF.

The chain carries TRBV7-2 and TRBJ2-7; D may be TRBD1 (6 bases). Germline V lookup: CDR1 SGHTA, CDR2 FQGNSA. V lost 0 bases and J 3 bases, leaving 12 bases between the germline ends. There are 15 residues in the CDR3. DNA for the CDR3: TGTGCCAGCAGCTTAGCGGTGACAGGCTACTACGAGCAGTACTTC. Its protein is CASSLAVTGYYEQYF.

V gene TRBV5-1 combines with J gene TRBJ2-7; TRBD1 aligns across 11 bases. The junction had 12 bases not matched to a gene; V was cut back by 5 bases and J by 5 bases. This CDR3 is built from 16 residues. The V gene's germline CDR1 is SGHRS and CDR2 YFSETQ. CDR3 nucleotides: TGCGCCAGCAGTACCTCTGGGACAGGGGGGATCCACGAGCAGTACTTC. This translates into CASSTSGTGGIHEQYF.

This clone was seen ten or more times. The chain joins TRBV12-3 or TRBV12-4 to TRBJ2-6, with a possible D match to TRBD1 (5 bases). Trimming pared 8 bases from V and 0 bases from J, leaving 14 bases between. CDR3 size: 16 residues. The CDR3 is CASGSLQASGANVLTF. For the CDR3, the DNA is TGTGCCAGCGGTTCCCTACAGGCCTCTGGGGCCAACGTCCTGACTTTC.

The chain has TRBV6-1 and TRBJ1-2; tentatively, D is TRBD1 (5 bases). Germline V CDR1 and CDR2: MNHNS, SASEGT. The CDR3 totals 16 residues. V dropped 11 bases and J dropped 4 bases, with 26 bases sitting between them. DNA of the CDR3: TGTGCCGGGTCAGGAAGCGGGGGAGGGAGCGTCTATGGCTACACCTTC. Translation: CAGSGSGGGSVYGYTF.